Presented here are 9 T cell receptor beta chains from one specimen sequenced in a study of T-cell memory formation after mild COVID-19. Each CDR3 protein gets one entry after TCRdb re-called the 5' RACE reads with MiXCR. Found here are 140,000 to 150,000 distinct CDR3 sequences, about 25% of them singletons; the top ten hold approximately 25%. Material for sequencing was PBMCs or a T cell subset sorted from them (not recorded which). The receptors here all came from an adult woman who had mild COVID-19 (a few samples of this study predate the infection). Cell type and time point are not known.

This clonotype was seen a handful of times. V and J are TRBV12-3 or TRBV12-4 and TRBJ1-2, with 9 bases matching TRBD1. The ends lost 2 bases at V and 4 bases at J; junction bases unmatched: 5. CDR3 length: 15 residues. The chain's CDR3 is CASSLSGQGSYGYTF. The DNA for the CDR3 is TGTGCCAGCAGTTTATCGGGACAGGGCAGCTATGGCTACACCTTC.

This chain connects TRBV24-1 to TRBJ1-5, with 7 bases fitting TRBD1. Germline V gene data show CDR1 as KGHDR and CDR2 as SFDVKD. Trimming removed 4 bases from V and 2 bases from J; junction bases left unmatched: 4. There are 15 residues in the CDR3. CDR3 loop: CATSEGGWGNQPQHF. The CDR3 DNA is TGTGCCACCAGTGAAGGGGGCTGGGGCAATCAGCCCCAGCATTTT.

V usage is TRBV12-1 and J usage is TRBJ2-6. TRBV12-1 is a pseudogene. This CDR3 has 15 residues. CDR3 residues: CAASRWTPGANVLTF. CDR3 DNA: TGTGCCGCCTCACGTTGGACGCCTGGGGCCAACGTCCTGACTTTC.

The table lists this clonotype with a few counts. The CDR3: CASGVPVDETQYF. CDR3 bases: TGTGCCAGCGGGGTGCCGGTTGACGAGACCCAGTACTTC. The chain carries TRBV6-2 or TRBV6-3 and TRBJ2-5; no firm D call. The germline CDR1 and CDR2 sequences are MNHEY and SVGEGT. V was pared by 8 bases and J by 5 bases, with 15 bases between. The CDR3 has 13 amino acids.

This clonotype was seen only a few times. CDR3 sequence: CASIRRAGPINTEAFF. In DNA, the CDR3 is TGTGCCAGCATCCGTCGGGCAGGACCCATAAACACTGAAGCTTTCTTT. This chain connects TRBV7-2 to TRBJ1-1, with D hard to call. CDR1 and CDR2 (germline): SGHTA, FQGNSA. The length of the CDR3 is 16 residues. With 7 bases removed from V and 2 bases from J, the gap between germline ends came to 20 bases.

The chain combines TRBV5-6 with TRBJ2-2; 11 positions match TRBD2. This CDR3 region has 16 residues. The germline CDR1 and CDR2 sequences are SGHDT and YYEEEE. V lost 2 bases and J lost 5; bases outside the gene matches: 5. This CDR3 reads CASSFLAGGSTGELFF. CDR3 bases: TGTGCCAGCAGCTTCCTAGCGGGGGGAAGTACCGGGGAGCTGTTTTTT. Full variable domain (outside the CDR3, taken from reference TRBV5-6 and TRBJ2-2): DAGVTQSPTHLIKTRGQQVTLRCSPKSGHDTVSWYQQALGQGPQFIFQYYEEEERQRGNFPDRFSGHQFPNYSSELNVNALLLGDSALYLCASSFLAGGSTGELFFGEGSRLTVL.

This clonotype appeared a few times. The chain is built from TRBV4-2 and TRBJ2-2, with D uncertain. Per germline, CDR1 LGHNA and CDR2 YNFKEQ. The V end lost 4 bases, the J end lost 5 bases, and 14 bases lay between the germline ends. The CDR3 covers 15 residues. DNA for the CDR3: TGTGCCAGCAGCCCCAGGCCCTTGATTACCGGGGAGCTGTTTTTT. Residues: CASSPRPLITGELFF.

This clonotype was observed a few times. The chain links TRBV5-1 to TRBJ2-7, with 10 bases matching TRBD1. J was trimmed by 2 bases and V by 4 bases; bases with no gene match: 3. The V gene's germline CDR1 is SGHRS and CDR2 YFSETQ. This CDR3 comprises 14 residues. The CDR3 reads CASSGGTGAYEQYF. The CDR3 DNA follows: TGCGCCAGCAGCGGGGGGACAGGGGCCTACGAGCAGTACTTC.

The CDR3 region is CASSLFGSSNTEAFF. The CDR3, as DNA: TGTGCCAGCAGTTTATTCGGGTCCTCCAACACTGAAGCTTTCTTT. The V and J genes are TRBV27 and TRBJ1-1, with no clear D. CDR3 size: 15 residues. Trimming removed 1 base from V and 2 bases from J, with 11 bases in between. Germline V gene data show CDR1 as MNHEY and CDR2 as SMNVEV (reference sequence).